One T cell receptor beta chain is described in this entry. Its antigen is undetermined. These data originate in a study of CD4 T cells in relation to SARS-CoV-2 and coronaviruses. Findings of the study overall: Pre-pandemic and post-infection samples never came from the same donor. Memory recall responses, not primary responses primed in culture, are what the assay detects.

The CDR3 spans 15 residues. Germline V gene sequence: CDR1 MNHEY, CDR2 SMNVEV (reference sequence). V was pared by 4 bases and J by 2 bases, with 15 bases between. TCRdb's copy holds only in-frame clones and misses some; the assay was immunoSEQ multiplex PCR. The profile covers around 37,000 clones, with 80% to 90% appearing a single time and about 3.3% taken by the ten largest. This TCR came from an adult with COVID-19. The chain uses TRBV27 and TRBJ2-7; possible D gene TRBD2, 6 bases. Sequencing input: memory CD4+ T cells from PBMCs. CDR3 in amino acids: CASSWATGVTYEQYF. CDR3 DNA: TGTGCCAGCAGTTGGGCGACGGGAGTCACCTACGAGCAGTACTTC.